A selection of T cell receptor beta chains follows, all from one sample in a study of a mutant IDH1 vaccine in newly diagnosed glioma. Libraries were prepared by immunoSEQ multiplex PCR; TCRdb keeps only in-frame clonotypes and omits some of them. The data hold some 38,000 clones, with around 90% observed a single time. Source: PBMCs, taken from a glioma patient treated with radiotherapy, temozolomide or both. Every receptor here comes from a man aged 18 to 29 with glioma. Each CDR3 is given with its conserved first and last residue. A D gene is named only where the DNA matches it firmly. Some rows mark clone size as missing; the rest say once, few, many or name a class of expanded clone.

abundance: once
v_gene: TRBV20-1
j_gene: TRBJ2-5
d_gene: TRBD2
CDR3aa: CSAGLTETQYF
CDR3nt: TGCAGTGCGGGACTAACGGAGACCCAGTACTTC

abundance: .
v_gene: TRBV4-3
j_gene: TRBJ2-2
d_gene: TRBD2
CDR3aa: CASSQGSGRVDGELFF
CDR3nt: TGCGCCAGCAGCCAAGGTAGCGGGAGGGTCGACGGGGAGCTGTTTTTT

abundance: .
v_gene: TRBV4-1
j_gene: TRBJ2-7
d_gene: TRBD2
CDR3aa: CASSQGTSGVYEQYF
CDR3nt: TGCGCCAGCAGCCAAGGGACTAGCGGGGTCTACGAGCAGTACTTC

abundance: .
v_gene: TRBV5-1
j_gene: TRBJ2-5
d_gene: .
CDR3aa: CASSPGRIGGSQETQYF
CDR3nt: TGCGCCAGCAGCCCCGGGAGGATCGGGGGCTCACAAGAGACCCAGTACTTC

abundance: .
v_gene: TRBV19
j_gene: TRBJ1-1
d_gene: TRBD1
CDR3aa: CASRSDRPAGGTEAFF
CDR3nt: TGTGCCAGTAGATCGGACAGGCCAGCTGGAGGCACTGAAGCTTTCTTT

abundance: .
v_gene: TRBV7-9
j_gene: TRBJ2-7
d_gene: TRBD1
CDR3aa: CASSFRDSLFDEQYF
CDR3nt: TGTGCCAGCAGCTTCCGGGACAGCCTTTTTGACGAGCAGTACTTC

abundance: .
v_gene: TRBV30
j_gene: TRBJ1-3
d_gene: TRBD1
CDR3aa: CAWAGQGENTIYF
CDR3nt: TGTGCCTGGGCGGGACAGGGGGAGAACACCATATATTTT

abundance: .
v_gene: TRBV29-1
j_gene: TRBJ2-5
d_gene: .
CDR3aa: CSVEIGAQETQYF
CDR3nt: TGCAGCGTTGAGATAGGGGCCCAAGAGACCCAGTACTTC

abundance: .
v_gene: TRBV13
j_gene: TRBJ2-7
d_gene: .
CDR3aa: CASSPNLVDEQYF
CDR3nt: TGTGCCAGCAGCCCAAATCTAGTCGACGAGCAGTACTTC

abundance: .
v_gene: TRBV15
j_gene: TRBJ1-2
d_gene: .
CDR3aa: CATSNFGVAHPGSF
CDR3nt: TGTGCCACCAGCAACTTTGGGGTAGCTCATCCGGGGTCCTTC

abundance: .
v_gene: TRBV29-1
j_gene: TRBJ2-3
d_gene: .
CDR3aa: CSGLEDTQYF
CDR3nt: TGCAGCGGGCTAGAAGATACGCAGTATTTT

abundance: .
v_gene: TRBV25-1
j_gene: TRBJ1-1
d_gene: .
CDR3aa: CASSEYKAANTEAFF
CDR3nt: TGTGCCAGCAGTGAATATAAGGCGGCTAACACTGAAGCTTTCTTT

abundance: .
v_gene: TRBV7-2
j_gene: TRBJ2-1
d_gene: .
CDR3aa: CASSLQGNEQFF
CDR3nt: TGTGCCAGCAGCTTACAGGGAAATGAGCAGTTCTTC

abundance: .
v_gene: TRBV30
j_gene: TRBJ2-6
d_gene: .
CDR3aa: CAWSVAPVRSSGANVLTF
CDR3nt: TGTGCCTGGAGTGTAGCCCCCGTTAGGTCCTCTGGGGCCAACGTCCTGACTTTC

abundance: .
v_gene: TRBV5-1
j_gene: TRBJ1-1
d_gene: TRBD1
CDR3aa: CASSFRGEMNTEAFF
CDR3nt: TGCGCCAGCAGCTTCAGGGGGGAGATGAACACTGAAGCTTTCTTT

abundance: .
v_gene: TRBV15
j_gene: TRBJ2-2
d_gene: .
CDR3aa: CATSRDPLNGELFF
CDR3nt: TGTGCCACCAGCAGAGATCCCCTCAACGGGGAGCTGTTTTTT

abundance: .
v_gene: TRBV7-9
j_gene: TRBJ2-3
d_gene: .
CDR3aa: CASSLEYRVPPLGQYF
CDR3nt: TGTGCCAGCAGCTTAGAATACAGGGTCCCACCATTGGGGCAGTATTTT

abundance: .
v_gene: TRBV10-2
j_gene: TRBJ2-5
d_gene: TRBD2
CDR3aa: CASREGRLAGNETQYF
CDR3nt: TGCGCCAGCAGGGAGGGGAGGCTAGCGGGAAACGAGACCCAGTACTTC

abundance: .
v_gene: TRBV30
j_gene: TRBJ1-1
d_gene: TRBD1
CDR3aa: CAWSGTGMNTEAFF
CDR3nt: TGTGCCTGGAGTGGGACAGGGATGAACACTGAAGCTTTCTTT

abundance: .
v_gene: TRBV7-9
j_gene: TRBJ1-2
d_gene: .
CDR3aa: CASSSSNRAYGYTF
CDR3nt: TGTGCCAGCAGCTCAAGCAACAGGGCCTATGGCTACACCTTC

abundance: .
v_gene: TRBV29-1
j_gene: TRBJ2-3
d_gene: TRBD2
CDR3aa: CSVGVSGRAPDTQYF
CDR3nt: TGCAGCGTTGGGGTAAGCGGGAGGGCCCCAGATACGCAGTATTTT

abundance: .
v_gene: TRBV7-9
j_gene: TRBJ1-1
d_gene: .
CDR3aa: CASSLDTEAFF
CDR3nt: TGTGCCAGCAGCCTAGACACTGAAGCTTTCTTT

abundance: .
v_gene: TRBV9
j_gene: TRBJ1-2
d_gene: .
CDR3aa: CASSVSPITTTVGGYTF
CDR3nt: TGTGCCAGCAGCGTATCCCCCATAACCACGACCGTTGGGGGCTACACCTTC

abundance: .
v_gene: TRBV5-8
j_gene: TRBJ2-1
d_gene: TRBD1
CDR3aa: CASSLDGRGNEQFF
CDR3nt: TGTGCCAGCAGCTTGGATGGCAGGGGGAATGAGCAGTTCTTC

abundance: .
v_gene: TRBV7-2
j_gene: TRBJ2-2
d_gene: TRBD1
CDR3aa: CASSSGGSRNTGELFF
CDR3nt: TGTGCCAGCAGCTCAGGGGGATCGAGGAACACCGGGGAGCTGTTTTTT

abundance: .
v_gene: TRBV6-6
j_gene: TRBJ2-2
d_gene: .
CDR3aa: CASRRLTSPTGELFF
CDR3nt: TGTGCCAGCAGAAGATTGACAAGTCCTACCGGGGAGCTGTTTTTT

abundance: .
v_gene: TRBV7-2
j_gene: TRBJ1-5
d_gene: TRBD1
CDR3aa: CASSLNPTGVWNSNQPQHF
CDR3nt: TGTGCCAGCAGCTTAAACCCAACAGGGGTTTGGAATAGCAATCAGCCCCAGCATTTT

abundance: .
v_gene: TRBV5-5
j_gene: TRBJ1-3
d_gene: .
CDR3aa: CASSRYGTGNTIYF
CDR3nt: TGTGCCAGCAGCCGGTACGGAACTGGAAACACCATATATTTT

abundance: .
v_gene: TRBV29-1
j_gene: TRBJ2-7
d_gene: TRBD1
CDR3aa: CSVEDRTGTGVIYEQYF
CDR3nt: TGCAGCGTTGAAGATCGTACAGGGACAGGGGTAATCTACGAGCAGTACTTC

abundance: .
v_gene: TRBV19
j_gene: TRBJ1-1
d_gene: TRBD1
CDR3aa: CASSATGGGNTEAFF
CDR3nt: TGTGCCAGTAGTGCCACAGGGGGTGGAAACACTGAAGCTTTCTTT

abundance: .
v_gene: TRBV30
j_gene: TRBJ2-1
d_gene: .
CDR3aa: CAWSLSAGTEQFF
CDR3nt: TGTGCCTGGAGTTTGTCGGCTGGCACTGAGCAGTTCTTC

abundance: .
v_gene: TRBV5-1
j_gene: TRBJ2-1
d_gene: TRBD2
CDR3aa: CASSLLPTGGADEQFF
CDR3nt: TGCGCCAGCAGCTTGCTTCCTACGGGGGGGGCCGATGAGCAGTTCTTC

abundance: .
v_gene: TRBV12-5
j_gene: TRBJ2-3
d_gene: .
CDR3aa: CASAVTDTQYF
CDR3nt: TGTGCTAGTGCCGTAACAGATACGCAGTATTTT